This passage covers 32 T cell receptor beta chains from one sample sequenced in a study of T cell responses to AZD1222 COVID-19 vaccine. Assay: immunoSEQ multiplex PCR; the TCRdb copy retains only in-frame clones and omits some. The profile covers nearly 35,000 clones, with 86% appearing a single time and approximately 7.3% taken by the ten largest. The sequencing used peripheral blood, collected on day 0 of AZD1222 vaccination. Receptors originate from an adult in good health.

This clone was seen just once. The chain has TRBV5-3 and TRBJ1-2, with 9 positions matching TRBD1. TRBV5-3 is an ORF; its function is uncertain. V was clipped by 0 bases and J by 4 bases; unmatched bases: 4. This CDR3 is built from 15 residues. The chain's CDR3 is CARSLGTGAGYGYTF. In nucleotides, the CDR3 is TGTGCCAGAAGCTTGGGGACAGGGGCTGGCTATGGCTACACCTTC.

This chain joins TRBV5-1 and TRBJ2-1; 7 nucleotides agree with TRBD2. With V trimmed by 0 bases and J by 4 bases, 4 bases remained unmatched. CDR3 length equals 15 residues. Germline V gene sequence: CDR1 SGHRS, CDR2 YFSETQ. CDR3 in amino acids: CASSLESGGYNEQFF. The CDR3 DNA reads TGCGCCAGCAGCTTGGAATCCGGGGGGTACAATGAGCAGTTCTTC.

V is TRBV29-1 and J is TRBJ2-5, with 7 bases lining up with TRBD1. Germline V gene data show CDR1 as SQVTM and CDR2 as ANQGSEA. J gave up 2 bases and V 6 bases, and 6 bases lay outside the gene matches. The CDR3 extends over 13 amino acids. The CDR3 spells CSVSRDRQETQYF. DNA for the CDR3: TGCAGCGTCAGCCGGGACAGACAAGAGACCCAGTACTTC.

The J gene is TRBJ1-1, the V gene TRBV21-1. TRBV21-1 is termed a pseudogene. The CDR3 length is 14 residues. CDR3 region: CASSLRDRKTEAFF. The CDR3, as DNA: TGTGCCAGCAGCCTCCGGGACCGTAAGACTGAAGCTTTCTTT.

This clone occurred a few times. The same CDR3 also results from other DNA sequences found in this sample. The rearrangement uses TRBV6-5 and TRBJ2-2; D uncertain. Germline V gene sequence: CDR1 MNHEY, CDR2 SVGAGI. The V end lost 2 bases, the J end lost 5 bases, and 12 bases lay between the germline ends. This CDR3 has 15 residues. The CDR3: CASSYDPRRTGELFF. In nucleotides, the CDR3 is TGTGCCAGCAGTTACGATCCAAGGCGGACCGGGGAGCTGTTTTTT.

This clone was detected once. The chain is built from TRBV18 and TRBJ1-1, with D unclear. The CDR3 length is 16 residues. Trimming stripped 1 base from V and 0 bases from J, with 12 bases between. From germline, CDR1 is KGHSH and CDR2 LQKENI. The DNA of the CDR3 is TGTGCCAGCTCACCACTTGGACCTCCAATGAACACTGAAGCTTTCTTT. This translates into CASSPLGPPMNTEAFF.

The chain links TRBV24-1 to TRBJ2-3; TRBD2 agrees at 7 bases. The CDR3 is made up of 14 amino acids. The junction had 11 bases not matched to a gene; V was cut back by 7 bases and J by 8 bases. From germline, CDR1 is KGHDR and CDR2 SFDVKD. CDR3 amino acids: CATRQTAGIGTQYF. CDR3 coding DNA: TGTGCCACCAGACAGACAGCGGGAATTGGTACGCAGTATTTT.

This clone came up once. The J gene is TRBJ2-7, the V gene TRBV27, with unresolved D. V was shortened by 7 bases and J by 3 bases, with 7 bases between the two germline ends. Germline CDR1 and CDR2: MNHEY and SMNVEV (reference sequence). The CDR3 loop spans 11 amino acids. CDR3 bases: TGTGCCAGCAAATCCGGCTACGAGCAGTACTTC. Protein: CASKSGYEQYF.

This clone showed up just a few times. The CDR3 DNA is TGTGCCAGCAGTTACGGCGGGGCCCTGAACACTGAAGCTTTCTTT. As protein: CASSYGGALNTEAFF. The rearrangement joins TRBV6-5 to TRBJ1-1; the D gene is possibly TRBD1 (5 bases). The CDR3 runs to 15 residues. CDR1 MNHEY and CDR2 SVGAGI come from the germline V gene. The ends were cut back, 2 bases at V and 0 bases at J, with 10 bases in the middle.

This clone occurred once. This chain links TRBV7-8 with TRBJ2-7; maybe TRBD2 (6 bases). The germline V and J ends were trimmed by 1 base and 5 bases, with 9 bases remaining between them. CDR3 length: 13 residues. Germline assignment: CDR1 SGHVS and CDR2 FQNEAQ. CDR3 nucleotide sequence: TGTGCCAGCAGCTTAGGGCGGGATAACGAGCAGTACTTC. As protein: CASSLGRDNEQYF.

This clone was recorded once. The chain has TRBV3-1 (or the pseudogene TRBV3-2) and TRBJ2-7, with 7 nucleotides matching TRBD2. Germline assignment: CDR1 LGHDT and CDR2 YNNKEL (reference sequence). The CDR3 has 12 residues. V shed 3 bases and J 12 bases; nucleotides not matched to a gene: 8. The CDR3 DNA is TGTGCCAGCAGCCATGGGAGCGGGGAATTGTACTTC. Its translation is CASSHGSGELYF.

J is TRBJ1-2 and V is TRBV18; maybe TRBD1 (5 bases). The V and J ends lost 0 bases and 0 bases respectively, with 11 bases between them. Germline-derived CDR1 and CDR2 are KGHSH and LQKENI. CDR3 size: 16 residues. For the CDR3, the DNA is TGTGCCAGCTCACCACCGGGGACGGCAGCTAACTATGGCTACACCTTC. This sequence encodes CASSPPGTAANYGYTF. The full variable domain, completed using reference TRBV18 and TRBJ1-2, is NAGVMQNPRHLVRRRGQEARLRCSPMKGHSHVYWYRQLPEEGLKFMVYLQKENIIDESGMPKERFSAEFPKEGPSILRIQQVVRGDSAAYFCASSPPGTAANYGYTFGSGTRLTVV.

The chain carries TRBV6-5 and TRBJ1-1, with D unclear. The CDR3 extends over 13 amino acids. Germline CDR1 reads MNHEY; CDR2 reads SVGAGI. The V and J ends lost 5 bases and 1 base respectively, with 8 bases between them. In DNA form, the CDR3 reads TGTGCCAGCAGTCCCGTCCGGAACACTGAAGCTTTCTTT. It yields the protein CASSPVRNTEAFF.

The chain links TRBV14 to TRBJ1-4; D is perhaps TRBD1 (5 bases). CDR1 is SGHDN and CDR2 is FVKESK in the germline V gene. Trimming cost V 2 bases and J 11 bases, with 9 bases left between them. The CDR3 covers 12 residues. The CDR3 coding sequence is TGTGCCAGCAGCCAACCGCGGGACAAACTGTTTTTT. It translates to CASSQPRDKLFF.

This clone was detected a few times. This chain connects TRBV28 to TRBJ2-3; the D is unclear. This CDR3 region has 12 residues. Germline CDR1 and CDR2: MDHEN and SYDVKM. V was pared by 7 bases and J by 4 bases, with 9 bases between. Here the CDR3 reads CASTAPPDTQYF. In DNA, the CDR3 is TGTGCCAGCACCGCTCCCCCAGATACGCAGTATTTT.

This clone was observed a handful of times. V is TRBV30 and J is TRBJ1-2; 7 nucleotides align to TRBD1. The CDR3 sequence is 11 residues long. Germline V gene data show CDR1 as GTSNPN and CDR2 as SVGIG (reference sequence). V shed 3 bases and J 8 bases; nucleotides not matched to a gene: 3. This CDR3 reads CAWRTGLGYTF. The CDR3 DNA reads TGTGCCTGGAGGACAGGGCTCGGCTACACCTTC.

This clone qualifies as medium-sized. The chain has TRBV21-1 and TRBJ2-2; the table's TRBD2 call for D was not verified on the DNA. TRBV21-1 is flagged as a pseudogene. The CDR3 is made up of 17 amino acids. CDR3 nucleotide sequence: TGTGCCAGCAGCAAAGCTGAGACCACCCGGGACACCGGGGAGCTGTTTTTT. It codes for CASSKAETTRDTGELFF.

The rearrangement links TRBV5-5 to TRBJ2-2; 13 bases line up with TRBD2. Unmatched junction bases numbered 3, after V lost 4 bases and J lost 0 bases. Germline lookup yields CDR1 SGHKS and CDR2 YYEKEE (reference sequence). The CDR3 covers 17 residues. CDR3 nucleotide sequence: TGTGCCAGCAGCGCCGGGACTAGCGGGGCGAACACCGGGGAGCTGTTTTTT. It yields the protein CASSAGTSGANTGELFF. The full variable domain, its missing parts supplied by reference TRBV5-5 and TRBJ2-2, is DAGVTQSPTHLIKTRGQQVTLRCSPISGHKSVSWYQQVLGQGPQFIFQYYEKEERGRGNFPDRFSARQFPNYSSELNVNALLLGDSALYLCASSAGTSGANTGELFFGEGSRLTVL.

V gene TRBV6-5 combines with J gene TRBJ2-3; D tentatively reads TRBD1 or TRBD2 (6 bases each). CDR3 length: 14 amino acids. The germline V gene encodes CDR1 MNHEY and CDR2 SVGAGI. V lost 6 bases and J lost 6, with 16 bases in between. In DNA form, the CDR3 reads TGTGCCAGCAGCCTTGAAGGGGGGTGGGATACGCAGTATTTT. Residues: CASSLEGGWDTQYF.

Here the CDR3 DNA reads TGTGCCAGCAGGGGAGCCCTAGAGACCCAGTACTTC. This gives the protein CASRGALETQYF. The chain recombines TRBV28 with TRBJ2-5, with D tentatively TRBD2 (5 bases). The CDR3 is 12 residues long. Trimming pared 6 bases from V and 4 bases from J, leaving 9 bases between. Per the germline V gene, CDR1 is MDHEN and CDR2 is SYDVKM.

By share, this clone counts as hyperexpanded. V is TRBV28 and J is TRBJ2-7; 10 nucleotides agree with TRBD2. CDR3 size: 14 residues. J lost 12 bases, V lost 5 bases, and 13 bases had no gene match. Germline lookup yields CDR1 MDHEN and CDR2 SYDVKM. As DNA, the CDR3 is TGTGCCAGCAGTCCCTCTAGCGCTAGCGGGAGTCCGTACTTC. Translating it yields CASSPSSASGSPYF.

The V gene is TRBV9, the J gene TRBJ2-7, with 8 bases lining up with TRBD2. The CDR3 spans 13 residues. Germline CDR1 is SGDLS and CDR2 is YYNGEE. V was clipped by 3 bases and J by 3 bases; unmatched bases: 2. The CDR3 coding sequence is TGTGCCAGCAGCGATGGGACTAGCTACGAGCAGTACTTC. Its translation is CASSDGTSYEQYF.

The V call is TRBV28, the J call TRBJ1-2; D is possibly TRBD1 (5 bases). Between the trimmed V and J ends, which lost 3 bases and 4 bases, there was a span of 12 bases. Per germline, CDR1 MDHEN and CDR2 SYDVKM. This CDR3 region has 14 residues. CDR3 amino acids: CASSFAGQGYGYTF. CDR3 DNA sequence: TGTGCCAGCAGTTTCGCAGGGCAAGGCTATGGCTACACCTTC.

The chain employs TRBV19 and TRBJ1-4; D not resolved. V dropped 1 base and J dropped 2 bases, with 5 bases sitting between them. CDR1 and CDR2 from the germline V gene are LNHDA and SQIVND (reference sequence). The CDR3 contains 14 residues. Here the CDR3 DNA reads TGTGCCAGTAGTATAGGTGGGACTAATGAAAAACTGTTTTTT. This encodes CASSIGGTNEKLFF.

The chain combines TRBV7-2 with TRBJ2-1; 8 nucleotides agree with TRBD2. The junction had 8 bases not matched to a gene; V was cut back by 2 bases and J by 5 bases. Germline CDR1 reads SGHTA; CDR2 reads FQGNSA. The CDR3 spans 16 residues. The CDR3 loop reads CASSLHGRGANNEQFF. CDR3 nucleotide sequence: TGTGCCAGCAGCTTACATGGGCGGGGGGCTAACAATGAGCAGTTCTTC.

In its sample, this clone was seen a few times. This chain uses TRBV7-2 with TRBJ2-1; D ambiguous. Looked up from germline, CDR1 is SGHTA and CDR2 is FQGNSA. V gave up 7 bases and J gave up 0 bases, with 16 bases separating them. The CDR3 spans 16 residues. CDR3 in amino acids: CASTQRSASSYNEQFF. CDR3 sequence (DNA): TGTGCCAGCACTCAAAGGAGCGCAAGCTCCTACAATGAGCAGTTCTTC.

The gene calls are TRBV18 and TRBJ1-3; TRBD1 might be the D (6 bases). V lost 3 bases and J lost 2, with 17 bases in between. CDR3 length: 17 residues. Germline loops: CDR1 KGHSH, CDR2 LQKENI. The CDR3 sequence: CASSPGTLVRAGNTIYF. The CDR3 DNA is TGTGCCAGCTCACCCGGGACACTTGTTAGGGCTGGAAACACCATATATTTT.

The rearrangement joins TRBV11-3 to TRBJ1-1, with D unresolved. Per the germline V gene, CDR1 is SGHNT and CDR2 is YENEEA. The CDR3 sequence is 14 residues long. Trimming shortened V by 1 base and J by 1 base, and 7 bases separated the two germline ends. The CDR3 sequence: CASSLGPGNTEAFF. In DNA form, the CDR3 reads TGTGCCAGCAGCTTAGGACCCGGGAACACTGAAGCTTTCTTT.

Written as DNA, the CDR3 is TGTGCCAGCAGTGGAGCTACTAACTATGGCTACACCTTC. It translates to CASSGATNYGYTF. This chain links TRBV6-1 with TRBJ1-2, with D unclear. The CDR3 runs to 13 residues. Germline loops: CDR1 MNHNS, CDR2 SASEGT. V dropped 4 bases and J dropped 0 bases, with 6 bases sitting between them.

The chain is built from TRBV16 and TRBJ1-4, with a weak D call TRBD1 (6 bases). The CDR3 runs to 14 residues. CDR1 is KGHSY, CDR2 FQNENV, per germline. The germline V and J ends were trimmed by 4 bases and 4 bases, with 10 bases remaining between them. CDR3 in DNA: TGTGCCAGCAGCCGACAGGCGGTTAATGAAAAACTGTTTTTT. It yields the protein CASSRQAVNEKLFF.

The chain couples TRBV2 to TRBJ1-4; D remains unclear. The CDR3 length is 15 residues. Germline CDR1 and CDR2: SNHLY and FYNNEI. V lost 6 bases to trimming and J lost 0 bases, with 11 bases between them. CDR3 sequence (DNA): TGTGCCAGCAGACGGCGAGTTGCAACTAATGAAAAACTGTTTTTT. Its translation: CASRRRVATNEKLFF.

The CDR3 here is CASRTGNEPLHF. CDR3 DNA sequence: TGCGCCAGCAGGACAGGGAATGAACCCCTCCACTTT. The gene calls are TRBV10-2 and TRBJ1-6; 7 bases map to TRBD1. V was pared by 6 bases and J by 12 bases, with 5 bases of the junction left unmatched. CDR3 length: 12 amino acids. Germline V gene lookup returns CDR1 WSHSY and CDR2 SAAADI.